The entry below gives a single T cell receptor beta chain sequence along with its context. The entry originates in a study of blood T cell repertoires in COVID-19. Measured with immunoSEQ multiplex PCR; TCRdb has only the in-frame clones, and not every one. The sample shows some 170,000 clones, more than 80% of them seen only once. Sequenced sample: peripheral blood. The TCR originated in a woman aged 55 to 70 with acute or convalescent COVID-19.

This CDR3 reads CASSFRGQGTYGYTF. CDR3 bases: TGTGCCAGCAGTTTTAGGGGGCAGGGGACCTATGGCTACACCTTC. The chain recombines TRBV6-5 with TRBJ1-2; 7 bases line up with TRBD1. Trimming at V came to 4 bases and at J to 4 bases, leaving 9 bases not matched to a gene. The germline V gene encodes CDR1 MNHEY and CDR2 SVGAGI. The CDR3 length is 15 residues.